A selection of T cell receptor beta chains follows, all from one sample in a study of OX40 agonist ivuxolimab in advanced cancers. TCRdb's copy holds only in-frame clones and misses some; the assay was immunoSEQ multiplex PCR. The repertoire includes 77,000 or so clones, roughly 78% of them detected once, and about 5.7% sits in the top ten. The sequencing used CD4+ or CD8+ T cells sorted from blood, collected in a trial of the OX40 agonist ivuxolimab. All receptors derive from an adult with an advanced solid tumor such as melanoma, head and neck, liver or kidney cancer. The CDR3 runs from the conserved cysteine through the conserved F or W.

TRBV29-1	TRBJ2-7	CSVTGGTYEQYF
TRBV27	TRBJ1-6	CASGDRNSPLHF
TRBV5-1	TRBJ2-7	CASSLVAGSYEQYF
TRBV6-1	TRBJ2-7	CASLTSGGRRYEQYF
TRBV28	TRBJ1-6	CASSLPAPSSPLHF
TRBV6-5	TRBJ1-5	CASSWGGNQPQHF
TRBV5-5	TRBJ2-7	CASSFLRDRGHEQYF
TRBV9	TRBJ2-1	CASSEGDSAGDEQFF
TRBV28	TRBJ1-1	CASSLVRGATEAFF
TRBV7-8	TRBJ1-4	CASSLVGVGNEKLFF
TRBV9	TRBJ2-1	CASSTPGQTGAGQFF
TRBV6-5	TRBJ1-5	CASSPGTGGVGQHF
TRBV6-6	TRBJ1-6	CASTPGQGLSPLHF
TRBV5-4	TRBJ2-5	CASRGGDRVQETQYF
TRBV7-2	TRBJ1-5	CASSLQRNQPQHF
TRBV19	TRBJ2-4	CASSIGGSRTENIQYF